The rows below give T cell receptor beta chains drawn from one sample of a study of T cells in Graves' hyperthyroidism and ophthalmopathy. TCRdb reprocessed the multiplex PCR reads via MiXCR and lists one record per CDR3 protein. The sample consists of under 450,000 distinct CDR3 sequences, 15% to 17% of them appearing once. The material sequenced was blood. These receptors were obtained from a woman aged 18-35 years with Graves' hyperthyroidism. Each CDR3 is given with its conserved first and last residue. D genes are given only for firm matches. For some rows the clone size is stated as once, few or many, or as a class when expanded; others skip it.

size	D	length	V	J	CDR3	DNA
NA	NA	17	TRBV7-3	TRBJ2-3	CASSPQPGDWYTDTQYF	TGTGCCAGCAGCCCCCAGCCCGGGGACTGGTACACAGATACGCAGTATTTT
few	TRBD1	15	TRBV12-3/TRBV12-4	TRBJ1-1	CASSRTGLRSTEAFF	TGTGCCAGCAGTCGGACAGGGTTAAGGTCCACTGAAGCTTTCTTT
NA	TRBD2	15	TRBV7-6	TRBJ2-7	CASSVSGESSYEQYF	TGTGCCAGCAGCGTCAGCGGGGAGAGCTCCTACGAGCAGTACTTC
many	NA	16	TRBV7-2	TRBJ2-6	CASSARDRTGANVLTF	TGTGCCAGCAGCGCCCGCGACAGGACTGGGGCCAACGTCCTGACTTTC
NA	TRBD2	16	TRBV9	TRBJ2-7	CASSVVGTSAYYEQYF	TGTGCCAGCAGCGTAGTTGGGACTAGCGCCTACTACGAGCAGTACTTC
NA	NA	15	TRBV6-1	TRBJ2-5	CASSEKWGPWETQYF	TGTGCCAGCAGTGAAAAGTGGGGGCCATGGGAGACCCAGTACTTC
few	TRBD2	15	TRBV27	TRBJ2-2	CASSLRGLGAGELFF	TGTGCCAGCAGTTTACGGGGACTAGGGGCCGGGGAGCTGTTTTTT
many	NA	16	TRBV2	TRBJ2-3	CASSLRSGPITDTQYF	TGTGCCAGCAGCCTCAGGTCGGGACCTATCACAGATACGCAGTATTTT
many	NA	15	TRBV28	TRBJ2-3	CASSYRGSGSDTQYF	TGTGCCAGCAGTTACAGAGGGAGTGGGTCAGATACGCAGTATTTT
NA	TRBD2	18	TRBV9	TRBJ2-1	CASSPYIGGEGPYNEQFF	TGTGCCAGCAGCCCTTATATAGGAGGGGAGGGTCCCTACAATGAGCAGTTCTTC
few	NA	14	TRBV20-1	TRBJ2-1	CSARDPRRVDEQFF	TGCAGTGCTAGAGATCCCCGCAGGGTTGACGAGCAGTTCTTC
few	NA	13	TRBV14	TRBJ2-7	CASSPHGVYEQYF	TGTGCCAGCAGCCCCCACGGCGTCTACGAGCAGTACTTC
many	TRBD1	18	TRBV5-1	TRBJ2-1	CASSLGVGGALSYNEQFF	TGCGCCAGCAGCTTGGGGGTAGGGGGCGCATTGAGTTACAATGAGCAGTTCTTC
NA	NA	15	TRBV4-1	TRBJ1-5	CASSPLVAVYQPQHF	TGCGCCAGCAGCCCCCTGGTGGCAGTTTATCAGCCCCAGCATTTT
NA	NA	14	TRBV7-8	TRBJ1-2	CASSLDFGVIGYTF	TGTGCCAGCAGCTTAGATTTCGGGGTTATTGGCTACACCTTC
many	NA	13	TRBV20-1	TRBJ2-5	CSAGTDKEETQYF	TGCAGTGCAGGGACCGACAAAGAAGAGACCCAGTACTTC
few	TRBD1	17	TRBV6-1	TRBJ1-5	CASSPGTGGYSNQPQHF	TGTGCCAGCAGTCCCGGGACAGGGGGTTATAGCAATCAGCCCCAGCATTTT
many	NA	18	TRBV7-9	TRBJ1-1	CASSLFEGPARVRTEAFF	TGTGCCAGCAGCTTATTCGAGGGCCCGGCCAGGGTTCGCACTGAAGCTTTCTTT
many	NA	12	TRBV28	TRBJ2-3	CASSLLADTQYF	TGTGCCAGCAGTTTATTGGCAGATACGCAGTATTTT
many	NA	12	TRBV20-1	TRBJ2-3	CSALRGIDTQYF	TGCAGTGCTCTTCGGGGTATCGATACGCAGTATTTT
few	NA	14	TRBV20-1	TRBJ1-5	CSVRVAGGNQPQHF	TGCAGTGTTAGAGTGGCAGGCGGGAATCAGCCCCAGCATTTT
many	NA	13	TRBV18	TRBJ1-1	CASWGRVNTEAFF	TGTGCCAGCTGGGGGCGGGTGAACACTGAAGCTTTCTTT